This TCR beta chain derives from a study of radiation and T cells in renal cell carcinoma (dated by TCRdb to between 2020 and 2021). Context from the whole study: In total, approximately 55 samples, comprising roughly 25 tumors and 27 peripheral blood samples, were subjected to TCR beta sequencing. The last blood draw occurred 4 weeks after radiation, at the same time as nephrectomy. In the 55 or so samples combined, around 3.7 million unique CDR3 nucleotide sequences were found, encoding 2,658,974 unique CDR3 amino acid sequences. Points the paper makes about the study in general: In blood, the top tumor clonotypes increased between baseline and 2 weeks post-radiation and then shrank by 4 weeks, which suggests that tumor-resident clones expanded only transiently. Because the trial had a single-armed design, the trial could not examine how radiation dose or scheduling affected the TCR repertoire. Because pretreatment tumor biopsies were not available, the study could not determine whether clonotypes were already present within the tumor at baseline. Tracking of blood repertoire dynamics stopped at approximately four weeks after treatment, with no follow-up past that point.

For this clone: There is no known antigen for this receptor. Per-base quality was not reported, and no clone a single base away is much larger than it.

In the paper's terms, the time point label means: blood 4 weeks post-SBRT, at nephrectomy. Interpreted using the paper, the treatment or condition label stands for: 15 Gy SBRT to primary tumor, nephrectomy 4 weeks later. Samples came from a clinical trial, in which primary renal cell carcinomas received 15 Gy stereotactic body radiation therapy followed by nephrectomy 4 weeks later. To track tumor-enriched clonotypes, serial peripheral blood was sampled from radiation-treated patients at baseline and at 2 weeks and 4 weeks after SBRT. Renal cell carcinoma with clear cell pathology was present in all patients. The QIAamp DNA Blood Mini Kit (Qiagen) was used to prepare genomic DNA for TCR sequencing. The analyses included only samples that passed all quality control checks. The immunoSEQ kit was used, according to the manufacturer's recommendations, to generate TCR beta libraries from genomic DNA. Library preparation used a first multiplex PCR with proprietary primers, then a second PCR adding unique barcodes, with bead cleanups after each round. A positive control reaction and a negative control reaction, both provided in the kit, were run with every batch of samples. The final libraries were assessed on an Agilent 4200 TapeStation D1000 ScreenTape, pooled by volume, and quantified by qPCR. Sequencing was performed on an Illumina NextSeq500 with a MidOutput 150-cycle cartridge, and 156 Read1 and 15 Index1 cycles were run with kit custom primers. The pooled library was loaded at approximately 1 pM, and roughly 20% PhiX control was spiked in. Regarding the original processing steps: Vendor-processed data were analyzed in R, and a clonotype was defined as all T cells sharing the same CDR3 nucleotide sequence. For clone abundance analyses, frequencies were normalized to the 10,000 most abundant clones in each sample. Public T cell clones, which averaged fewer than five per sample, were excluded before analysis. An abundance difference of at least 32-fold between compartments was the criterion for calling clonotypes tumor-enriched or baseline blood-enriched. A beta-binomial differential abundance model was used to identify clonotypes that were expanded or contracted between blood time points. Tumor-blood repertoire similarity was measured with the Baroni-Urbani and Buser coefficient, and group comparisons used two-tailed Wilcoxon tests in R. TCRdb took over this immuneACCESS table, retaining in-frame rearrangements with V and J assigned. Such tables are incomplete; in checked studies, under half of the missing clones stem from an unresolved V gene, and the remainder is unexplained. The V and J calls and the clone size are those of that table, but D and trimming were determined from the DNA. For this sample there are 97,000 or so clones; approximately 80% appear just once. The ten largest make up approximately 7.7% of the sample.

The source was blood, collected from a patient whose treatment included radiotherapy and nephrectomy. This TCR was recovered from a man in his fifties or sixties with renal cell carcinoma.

The encoded CDR3 is CASVGGVSSYEQYF. The DNA reads TGTGCCAGCGTGGGAGGGGTAAGCTCCTACGAGCAGTACTTC. The sequence joins TRBV6-1 to TRBJ2-7, with 7 bases matching TRBD2. The CDR3 covers 14 residues, taking in both the cysteine and the phenylalanine. This entry keeps only the CDR3 DNA: 42 bases, framed from base 1. Germline trimming: 8 bases from V, 0 bases from J; junction bases outside gene matches: 7. CDR1 and CDR2 (MNHNS, SASEGT) derive from the germline V gene.